This passage covers 2 T cell receptor beta chains from one sample sequenced in a study of PD-1 blockade in classical Hodgkin lymphoma. All patients relapsed after autologous stem cell transplantation, and brentuximab vedotin exposure varied. Only in-frame clones appear in the TCRdb table, and some are missing; sequencing was by immunoSEQ multiplex PCR. The profile shows 30,000 to 45,000 clones, approximately 86% of them singletons. The sample in question was peripheral blood mononuclear cells (PBMCs), obtained before the second cycle of nivolumab. All receptors come from a human donor with classical Hodgkin lymphoma.

This chain links TRBV7-3 with TRBJ1-5; tentatively, D is TRBD1 (5 bases). CDR3 size: 13 residues. The germline V gene encodes CDR1 SGHTA and CDR2 FQGTGA. Trimming stripped 4 bases from V and 7 bases from J, with 11 bases between. The CDR3 here is CASSSAGGQPQHF. DNA of the CDR3: TGTGCCAGCAGCTCGGCTGGGGGACAGCCCCAGCATTTT.

This chain joins TRBV2 and TRBJ2-7, with 7 bases aligning to TRBD1. V lost 6 bases and J lost 8; bases outside the gene matches: 16. The CDR3 is made up of 15 amino acids. In germline, CDR1 is SNHLY, CDR2 FYNNEI. The CDR3 region has the DNA TGTGCCAGCAGATCTCCGACAGGGACCCTCACTAAGCAGTACTTC. It is translated as CASRSPTGTLTKQYF.